This T cell receptor (beta chain) was identified during a study of cytomegalovirus exposure and HLA in healthy donors. Details on this clone: Its antigen is unidentified.

The germline V gene encodes CDR1 SQVTM and CDR2 ANQGSEA. With 3 bases clipped from V and 9 bases from J, the junction kept 8 bases outside the gene matches. The CDR3 covers 14 residues. Study results and limitations: Presence/absence results assume similar sequencing depth per donor, which may not hold. A highly shared variant cluster was judged a likely technical artifact. Later analysis demonstrated an association between a missense DCLRE1C variant and TCR beta V- and J-gene trimming.

A multiplex PCR was run with 60 Vbeta primers and 13 Jbeta primers. In the study's own analysis: In a later analysis, around 11 million of about 80 million unique beta chains occurred in at least two donors. Sequencing was performed with immunoSEQ multiplex PCR; in TCRdb, only in-frame clones are kept and a portion is missing. V, J and clone size are taken as reported in that table, and D and trimming were inferred from the DNA itself. The sample contains roughly 140,000 clones, approximately 80% of which appear only once. This receptor was obtained from a woman aged 45-65 years in good health and CMV-seronegative. The chain links TRBV29-1 to TRBJ2-3; 11 bases map to TRBD1. Specimen: PBMCs. CDR3 nucleotides: TGCAGCGTTGATTATGGACAGGGGGCGATCACGCAGTATTTT. The encoded protein is CSVDYGQGAITQYF.